This T cell receptor (beta chain) was captured in a study of blood T cell repertoires in COVID-19. Study overall: From T cells, B-cell-depleted T cells, or PBMCs came the material, which was cDNA or gDNA.

The CDR3 covers 18 residues. Clones were read by immunoSEQ multiplex PCR, and TCRdb kept only the in-frame ones, dropping some. The sample lists around 130,000 clones, around 86% occurring once. The source is a human donor in a cohort sampled during active COVID-19. The sequencing input was peripheral blood. V gene TRBV12-2 combines with J gene TRBJ1-5; no DNA check was done on the table's D call, TRBD1. TRBV12-2 is annotated as a pseudogene. The CDR3 DNA follows: TGTGCAAGTCGCTTAGAGGGGACAGTTCCTTATAGCAATCAGCCCCAGCATTTT. This codes for CASRLEGTVPYSNQPQHF.